The next 16 T cell receptor delta chains were all read from a single sample in a study of delta chains in infants with herpesvirus infections. Reverse transcription of PBMC RNA used primers specific for the gamma and delta chains. TCRdb redid clone calling on the RT-PCR reads using CATT. Found here are about 950 delta-chain clones, 8.5% to 9.5% of them singletons; the top ten hold less than 6%. The sample here was peripheral blood, taken at time point 2 of longitudinal follow-up. These receptors all stem from a human donor who was a Ugandan infant, either HIV-exposed or HIV-unexposed (not recorded which).

By frequency in the sample, this clone is medium-sized. The chain has TRDV1 and TRDJ1; TRDD3 aligns across 9 bases. The trim removed 4 bases at V and 3 bases at J, leaving 24 bases unmatched. CDR1 and CDR2 (germline): TSWWSYY, QGS. This CDR3 region has 21 residues. The CDR3, as DNA: TGTGCTCTTGGGGGGCCTTCCCGTGTACTGGGGGACCCCAGAGGCGCCGATAAACTCATCTTT. Protein: CALGGPSRVLGDPRGADKLIF.

This clone has a handful of counts. V usage is TRDV1 and J usage is TRDJ1; 7 nucleotides match TRDD2. After removal of 2 bases from V and 0 bases from J, the junction contained 18 bases not matched to a gene. CDR1 and CDR2 from the germline V gene are TSWWSYY and QGS. CDR3 length equals 20 residues. CDR3 region: CALGEGSYGTEFPYTDKLIF. In DNA form, the CDR3 reads TGTGCTCTTGGGGAAGGTTCCTACGGGACGGAGTTTCCGTACACCGATAAACTCATCTTT.

A note on this clone: Only one base separates this from a far larger clonotype, so it likely reflects a read error. The CDR3 protein is CACDTGWYWGSSWDTRQMFF. CDR3 DNA sequence: TGTGCCTGTGATACCGGATGGTACTGGGGGAGCTCCTGGGACACCCGACAGATGTTTTTC. This rearrangement joins TRDV2 to TRDJ3; 9 nucleotides line up with TRDD3. The J gene was not available in TCRdb and was assigned here by matching the DNA to germline segments. V lost 4 bases, J lost 0 bases, and 12 bases stayed unmatched. The CDR3 is 20 residues long. From germline, CDR1 is GEAIGNYY and CDR2 EKD.

This clone is labeled large. The chain uses TRDV1 and TRDJ1; TRDD2 might be the D (5 bases). CDR1 and CDR2 (germline): TSWWSYY, QGS. The CDR3 sequence is 24 residues long. V was pared by 1 base and J by 1 base, with 37 bases between. The CDR3, as DNA: TGTGCTCTTGGGGAACGGCTCGAGATTGCTATCGGACTCATCACGATTCTTCCCACCGATAAACTCATCTTT. Protein sequence: CALGERLEIAIGLITILPTDKLIF.

Of note for this clone: This may come from a read error, since a much larger clone is one base off. The genes are TRDV1 and TRDJ2; 8 bases align to TRDD3. Unmatched junction bases numbered 20, after V lost 0 bases and J lost 8 bases. The length of the CDR3 is 20 residues. Germline loops: CDR1 TSWWSYY, CDR2 QGS. DNA for the CDR3: TGTGCTCTTGGGGAACTAGGGATCCCCTTTATATACTGGGGGCTGGCACAACTCTTCTTT. Translating gives CALGELGIPFIYWGLAQLFF.

Within the sample, this clone is large. V is TRAV29/DV5 and J is TRDJ1; the match to TRDD3 covers 11 bases. The V gene's germline CDR1 is NSMFDY and CDR2 ISSIKDK. The CDR3 has 21 amino acids. V lost 0 bases and J lost 0; bases outside the gene matches: 19. The CDR3, as DNA: TGTGCAGCAAGCGGCCTCCTACGGGGGCCTGGGGGATACTGGTACACCGATAAACTCATCTTT. Its translation: CAASGLLRGPGGYWYTDKLIF.

CDR3 nucleotides: TGTGCTCTTGGCCCCGGACCGCCCGCGTACTGGGGGTCCCCGAGTGGGACCGATAAACTCATCTTT. Its protein product is CALGPGPPAYWGSPSGTDKLIF. Without a V gene call, the J gene is given as TRDJ1; the table calls TRDD3, which could not be checked here. The CDR3 loop spans 22 amino acids.

This clone qualifies as large. The rearrangement uses TRDV2 and TRDJ1; 7 bases line up with TRDD3. The J gene was missing in TCRdb and was found by matching the end of the DNA to germline. Germline trimming cut 3 bases from V and 4 bases from J; bases unmatched to any gene: 7. The CDR3 runs to 14 residues. Germline V gene lookup returns CDR1 GEAIGNYY and CDR2 EKD. The chain's CDR3 is CACDALGDYDKLIF. The DNA for the CDR3 is TGTGCCTGTGACGCCTTGGGGGACTACGATAAACTCATCTTT.

In its sample, this clone is medium-sized. The chain recombines TRDV1 with TRDJ1; 7 nucleotides agree with TRDD3. CDR3 size: 22 residues. CDR1 and CDR2 (germline): TSWWSYY, QGS. Trimming took 3 bases from V and 0 from J; bases not matched to a gene: 25. CDR3 sequence: CALGDFTSLRRDTSVYTDKLIF. In nucleotides, the CDR3 is TGTGCTCTTGGGGATTTCACTTCCCTACGCAGGGATACAAGTGTGTACACCGATAAACTCATCTTT.

This clone has only a few counts. This may arise from a read error, as a much more abundant clone is one base away. This chain joins TRDV2 and TRDJ3; 8 bases are shared with TRDD3. CDR3 length equals 23 residues. Germline values: CDR1 GEAIGNYY, CDR2 EKD. This CDR3 reads CACDTVTGGIRGEGPWNTRQMFF. CDR3 sequence (DNA): TGTGCCTGTGACACCGTCACTGGAGGGATACGCGGGGAGGGTCCCTGGAACACCCGACAGATGTTTTTC.

This clone has only a few counts. A much larger clone lies a single base off, so this may be a read error. The identical CDR3 is also encoded by other nucleotide sequences in the sample. The V gene is TRDV1, the J gene TRDJ1, with 7 bases lining up with TRDD3. V was pared by 0 bases and J by 0 bases, with 37 bases of the junction left unmatched. Germline-derived CDR1 and CDR2 are TSWWSYY and QGS. This CDR3 is built from 27 residues. The CDR3 is CALGELVSPLSDVLGIRGFKYTDKLIF. The CDR3 bases are TGTGCTCTTGGGGAACTAGTATCACCCCTATCTGATGTACTGGGGATCAGGGGATTTAAGTACACCGATAAACTCATCTTT.

This clone is large within its sample. V is TRAV14/DV4 and J is TRDJ1; 7 bases map to TRDD3. As TCRdb names no J gene, one was assigned here on the basis of a DNA match to germline. Losses at the gene ends were 0 bases for V and 2 bases for J; bases not matched to a gene: 27. This CDR3 has 23 amino acids. In germline, CDR1 is TSDPSYG, CDR2 QGSYDQQN (reference sequence). Here the CDR3 DNA reads TGTGCAATGAGAGAGGGCCTACCCCAGTACTGGGGAATTAACCCCCGGAGGACCGATAAACTCATCTTT. Translating gives CAMREGLPQYWGINPRRTDKLIF.

This clone is large. Other DNA sequences in this sample translate to the same CDR3. The chain carries TRDV1 and TRDJ1; D is undetermined. With 0 bases removed from V and 5 bases from J, the gap between germline ends came to 28 bases. Germline V CDR1 and CDR2: TSWWSYY, QGS. The CDR3 totals 20 residues. Here the CDR3 DNA reads TGTGCTCTTGGGGAACTACCTCGTCAGTCTTTATCCCGGGCCTCTGATAAACTCATCTTT. The encoded protein is CALGELPRQSLSRASDKLIF.

With respect to this clone: It is likely a read error: a sequence one base away is far more abundant. Here the V gene is TRDV1, but the J gene went uncalled; whether TRDD3, the table's D call, matches the DNA was not checked. Germline lookup yields CDR1 TSWWSYY and CDR2 QGS. The CDR3 length is 22 residues. The CDR3 DNA reads TGTGCTCTTGGGGTGGCGATTTCCTTCCTGGGGATAGGACTAGGGGACACCGATAAACCCATCTTT. This encodes CALGVAISFLGIGLGDTDKPIF.

This clone was found a few times. A far larger clone is a single base away, which makes a read error likely. The chain couples TRDV2 to TRDJ2; 11 nucleotides line up with TRDD3. The J gene is not listed in TCRdb, so it was assigned here from a DNA match to germline. The junction had 13 bases not matched to a gene; V was cut back by 3 bases and J by 5 bases. Germline assignment: CDR1 GEAIGNYY and CDR2 EKD. CDR3 length: 18 amino acids. As DNA, the CDR3 is TGTGCCTGTGACTCCTTAGCCCCTCTGGGGGATACTACAGCACAACTCTTCTTT. Its translation: CACDSLAPLGDTTAQLFF.

By sample fraction, this clone is medium-sized. V is TRDV3 and J is TRDJ1; 12 bases fit TRDD3. The J gene, left out of TCRdb, was set here by checking the DNA against germline. V lost 4 bases and J lost 1; bases outside the gene matches: 13. Germline lookup yields CDR1 TVYSNPD and CDR2 GDNSRS (reference sequence). The CDR3 length is 17 residues. This CDR3 is CASTTTWGIRGTDKLIF. CDR3 DNA: TGTGCCTCTACTACTACCTGGGGGATACGGGGCACCGATAAACTCATCTTT.